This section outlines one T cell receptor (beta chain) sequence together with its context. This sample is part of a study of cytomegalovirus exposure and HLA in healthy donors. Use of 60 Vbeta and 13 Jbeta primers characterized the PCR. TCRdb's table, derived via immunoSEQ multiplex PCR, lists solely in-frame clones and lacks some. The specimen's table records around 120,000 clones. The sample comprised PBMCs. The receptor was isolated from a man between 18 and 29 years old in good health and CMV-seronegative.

Here the CDR3 reads CASSEYPGSNEQFF. The CDR3 DNA reads as TGTGCCAGCAGTGAATATCCGGGATCCAATGAGCAGTTCTTC. The V and J genes are TRBV25-1 and TRBJ2-1; D is possibly TRBD2 (5 bases). The CDR3 is 14 amino acids. V was trimmed by 0 bases and J by 6 bases, leaving 9 bases between them. CDR1 is MGHDK and CDR2 is SYGVNS in the germline V gene.